This entry concerns a single TCR beta chain. Its ends do not fully match the called genes, so a read error is possible. The data were obtained in a study of blood T cell repertoires in COVID-19. The CDR3 is made up of 16 amino acids. Germline V CDR1 and CDR2: SGHTS, YDEGEE. The protocol was immunoSEQ multiplex PCR, while the TCRdb copy is restricted to in-frame clones and leaves out a portion. The data hold roughly 40,000 clones, with more than 75% observed a single time. Sample: peripheral blood. The source of this sequence is a man between 70 and 80 years old with active or convalescent COVID-19. The V call is TRBV5-8, the J call TRBJ2-1, with D tentatively TRBD1 (5 bases). The CDR3 sequence is CASSLDDSPFYNEQFF. The CDR3 DNA follows: TGTGCCAGCAGTTTGGACGACAGTCCCTTTTACAATGAGCAGTTCTTC.